The 27 T cell receptor beta chains reported below all come from one sample, sequenced in a study of OX40 agonist ivuxolimab in advanced cancers. TCRdb's table, derived via immunoSEQ multiplex PCR, lists solely in-frame clones and lacks some. The profile shows about 5,700 clones, about nine tenths of them singletons. This specimen was CD4+ or CD8+ T cells sorted from blood, taken in a trial of the OX40 agonist ivuxolimab. The receptors here all came from an adult with an advanced solid tumor such as melanoma, head and neck, liver or kidney cancer.

The gene calls are TRBV27 and TRBJ2-2, with 13 bases that match TRBD2. V lost 2 bases, J lost 4 bases, and 13 bases stayed unmatched. Per germline, CDR1 MNHEY and CDR2 SMNVEV (reference sequence). The CDR3 contains 20 residues. The CDR3 spells CASSLIPPWTSGSSTGELFF. The CDR3 DNA follows: TGTGCCAGCAGTTTAATCCCCCCCTGGACTAGCGGGAGTTCCACCGGGGAGCTGTTTTTT.

CDR3 DNA sequence: TGTGCCAGCAGCACGGACTCTTACAATGAGCAGTTCTTC. Translation: CASSTDSYNEQFF. This chain joins TRBV5-6 and TRBJ2-1; the D gene is possibly TRBD2 (5 bases). The V end was cut by 4 bases, the J end by 4 bases, with 9 bases between. The CDR3 totals 13 residues. The germline gives CDR1 SGHDT, CDR2 YYEEEE.

V usage is TRBV28 and J usage is TRBJ1-1; D is uncertain. CDR1 and CDR2 (germline): MDHEN, SYDVKM. The CDR3 contains 16 residues. Between the trimmed V and J ends, which lost 3 bases and 0 bases, there was a span of 14 bases. CDR3 loop: CASSFPRTEMNTEAFF. The CDR3 DNA sequence: TGTGCCAGCAGTTTCCCTAGGACGGAAATGAACACTGAAGCTTTCTTT.

V usage is TRBV15 and J usage is TRBJ1-4; 7 bases agree with TRBD1. V lost 6 bases, J lost 3 bases, and 7 bases stayed unmatched. The CDR3 runs 15 residues. The V gene's germline CDR1 is LNHNV and CDR2 YYDKDF (reference sequence). The CDR3 coding sequence is TGTGCCACCAGGCGACACAGGGGCCCTAATGAAAAACTGTTTTTT. This translates into CATRRHRGPNEKLFF.

The chain carries TRBV28 and TRBJ2-1; D is unresolved. Germline lookup yields CDR1 MDHEN and CDR2 SYDVKM. The CDR3 loop spans 11 amino acids. V gave up 8 bases and J gave up 7 bases, with 9 bases separating them. The CDR3 region has the DNA TGTGCCAGCGGAAGGAGTAATGAGCAGTTCTTC. This encodes CASGRSNEQFF. Full variable domain (remainder filled in from reference TRBV28 and TRBJ2-1): DVKVTQSSRYLVKRTGEKVFLECVQDMDHENMFWYRQDPGLGLRLIYFSYDVKMKEKGDIPEGYSVSREKKERFSLILESASTNQTSMYLCASGRSNEQFFGPGTRLTVL.

The CDR3 DNA reads TGTGCCAGCAGCATCGGACAGGGACACACTGAAGCTTTCTTT. It codes for CASSIGQGHTEAFF. V gene TRBV5-4 combines with J gene TRBJ1-1; TRBD1 aligns across 8 bases. Losses at the gene ends were 4 bases for V and 3 bases for J; bases not matched to a gene: 5. The CDR3 loop spans 14 amino acids. CDR1 is SGHNT, CDR2 YYREEE, per germline (reference sequence).

This sequence joins TRBV9 and TRBJ1-2; 10 bases map to TRBD1. Germline assignment: CDR1 SGDLS and CDR2 YYNGEE. CDR3 length equals 14 residues. The V and J ends lost 2 bases and 6 bases, in that order; junction bases with no gene match: 4. The CDR3 is CASSVWDRGDGYTF. In nucleotides, the CDR3 is TGTGCCAGCAGCGTGTGGGACAGGGGAGATGGCTACACCTTC.

This sequence joins TRBV27 and TRBJ1-4; possibly TRBD1 for D (6 bases). Germline V CDR1 and CDR2: MNHEY, SMNVEV (reference sequence). The CDR3 sequence is 15 residues long. The V gene lost 7 bases and the J gene lost 3 bases, with 15 bases spanning the gap. DNA for the CDR3: TGTGCCAGCACCCCGAGGGGGGTGCCTAATGAAAAACTGTTTTTT. Translated: CASTPRGVPNEKLFF.

The genes are TRBV27 and TRBJ2-3, with D perhaps matching TRBD1 (6 bases). The CDR3 is 12 amino acids. V lost 4 bases, J lost 7 bases, and 9 bases lay in between. Germline CDR1 MNHEY, CDR2 SMNVEV (reference sequence). The CDR3 DNA reads as TGTGCCAGCAGTTCAGACAGGTATACGCAGTATTTT. Protein sequence: CASSSDRYTQYF.

The V gene is TRBV10-3, the J gene TRBJ1-5, with D unclear. This CDR3 comprises 15 residues. V was cut by 6 bases and J by 2 bases, with 14 bases left in between. Germline CDR1 ENHRY, CDR2 SYGVKD. CDR3 nucleotides: TGTGCCATCAGAGAAGGAGAGTTGGGCAATCAGCCCCAGCATTTT. As protein: CAIREGELGNQPQHF.

The V gene is TRBV5-1, the J gene TRBJ2-3; D could derive from TRBD1 or TRBD2 (5 bases each). Trimming removed 5 bases at V and 3 bases at J, with 13 bases between. Germline CDR1 SGHRS, CDR2 YFSETQ. The CDR3 is 14 residues long. The CDR3 region has the DNA TGCGCCAGCAGTTTCGGGGCGAGTACAGATACGCAGTATTTT. Translated, it gives CASSFGASTDTQYF.

This rearrangement joins TRBV13 to TRBJ2-4; D perhaps matches TRBD1 (6 bases). Between the trimmed V and J ends, which lost 4 bases and 6 bases, there was a span of 13 bases. The CDR3 consists of 14 residues. The V gene's germline CDR1 is PRHDT and CDR2 FYEKMQ (reference sequence). This CDR3 reads CASSSFGQRNIQYF. CDR3 bases: TGTGCCAGCAGCTCCTTCGGACAGAGAAACATTCAGTACTTC.

The rearrangement joins TRBV7-9 to TRBJ2-3; TRBD2 matches at 9 bases. Trimming took 1 base from V and 2 from J; bases not matched to a gene: 10. The length of the CDR3 is 18 residues. From germline, CDR1 is SEHNR and CDR2 FQNEAQ (reference sequence). CDR3 DNA: TGTGCCAGCAGCTTAGTGGGTCAGCTAGCGGGGATCACAGATACGCAGTATTTT. This sequence encodes CASSLVGQLAGITDTQYF.

The chain couples TRBV10-3 to TRBJ1-4, with 7 bases aligning to TRBD1. CDR1 and CDR2 from the germline V gene are ENHRY and SYGVKD. V dropped 10 bases and J dropped 7; count of bases not matched to a gene: 9. This CDR3 has 13 residues. The CDR3 DNA is TGTGCCACTTCAGGACAGGAGGGTGAAAAACTGTTTTTT. This codes for CATSGQEGEKLFF.

The chain has TRBV9 and TRBJ2-1; the match to TRBD2 covers 13 bases. Germline CDR1 is SGDLS and CDR2 is YYNGEE. This CDR3 has 16 residues. The V segment lost 4 bases and the J segment 8 bases; nucleotides outside the gene matches: 9. The CDR3 nucleotides read TGTGCCAGCAGCCTACTTGGACTAGCGGGAGACTATGAGCAGTTCTTC. This gives the protein CASSLLGLAGDYEQFF.

The count of this clone is one. The chain is built from TRBV21-1 and TRBJ2-1; the tabulated D call, TRBD2, remains unverified against the DNA. TRBV21-1 corresponds to a pseudogene. The CDR3 runs to 16 residues. The CDR3 loop is CAANRREQSSYNEQFF. CDR3 coding DNA: TGTGCTGCAAACAGAAGGGAGCAGAGCTCCTACAATGAGCAGTTCTTC.

The chain combines TRBV27 with TRBJ1-1, with D uncertain. The CDR3 spans 11 residues. Germline lookup yields CDR1 MNHEY and CDR2 SMNVEV (reference sequence). V was clipped by 3 bases and J by 4 bases, with 3 bases between them. In DNA form, the CDR3 reads TGTGCCAGCAGTTTCGGCACTGAAGCTTTCTTT. Translation: CASSFGTEAFF.

The chain recombines TRBV27 with TRBJ2-1, with unresolved D. Trimming left V 5 bases short and J 7 bases short, with 9 bases between. This CDR3 has 12 amino acids. Germline V gene sequence: CDR1 MNHEY, CDR2 SMNVEV (reference sequence). The CDR3 nucleotides read TGTGCCAGCAGTATTAGTGCGAATGAGCAGTTCTTC. It specifies CASSISANEQFF.

This chain links TRBV27 with TRBJ2-1; D not certain. The V gene's germline CDR1 is MNHEY and CDR2 SMNVEV (reference sequence). The CDR3 is 12 amino acids. V was shortened by 5 bases and J by 8 bases, with 10 bases between the two germline ends. The CDR3, as DNA: TGTGCCAGCAGTATCTCGCCCTATGAGCAGTTCTTC. Its protein product is CASSISPYEQFF.

Remarks on this clone: A much larger clone lies one base from this, so it may be a read error. The V gene is TRBV6-5, the J gene TRBJ2-7; 7 nucleotides match TRBD1. Trimming cost V 6 bases and J 6 bases; bases outside gene matches: 5. Per the germline V gene, CDR1 is MNHEY and CDR2 is SVGAGI. The CDR3 has 12 residues. In nucleotides, the CDR3 is TGTGCCAGCAGAGGGGCAGGGGGCGAGCAGTACTTC. Translating it yields CASRGAGGEQYF.

The chain employs TRBV12-1 and TRBJ2-5; TRBD2 reflects the table's D call only, with no check against the DNA. TRBV12-1 is termed a pseudogene. CDR3 length equals 17 residues. Here the CDR3 reads CASSDASWIIVNETQYF. CDR3 sequence (DNA): TGTGCCAGCAGTGACGCTAGCTGGATCATCGTCAACGAGACCCAGTACTTC.

J is TRBJ2-7 and V is TRBV5-4; 9 bases agree with TRBD1. The CDR3 length is 15 residues. Trimming took 4 bases from V and 3 from J; bases not matched to a gene: 8. Germline lookup yields CDR1 SGHNT and CDR2 YYREEE (reference sequence). The DNA for the CDR3 is TGTGCCAGCAGCCTAGGACAGGGGAACAGCTACGAGCAGTACTTC. It specifies CASSLGQGNSYEQYF. Complete variable domain (other parts from reference TRBV5-4 and TRBJ2-7): ETGVTQSPTHLIKTRGQQVTLRCSSQSGHNTVSWYQQALGQGPQFIFQYYREEENGRGNFPPRFSGLQFPNYSSELNVNALELDDSALYLCASSLGQGNSYEQYFGPGTRLTVT.

The rearrangement uses TRBV6-6 and TRBJ1-1; weak D call: TRBD1 (5 bases). Germline V CDR1 and CDR2: MNHNY, SVGAGI (reference sequence). V was cut by 0 bases and J by 0 bases, with 8 bases left in between. This CDR3 spans 15 amino acids. The CDR3 loop is CASSYSGGVNTEAFF. CDR3 sequence (DNA): TGTGCCAGCAGTTACTCGGGAGGGGTGAACACTGAAGCTTTCTTT.

This clone was seen a single time. The chain employs TRBV27 and TRBJ2-7; perhaps TRBD1 as D (6 bases). The V gene lost 4 bases and the J gene lost 6 bases, with 25 bases spanning the gap. Germline V lookup: CDR1 MNHEY, CDR2 SMNVEV (reference sequence). The CDR3 totals 17 residues. The CDR3 nucleotides are TGTGCCAGCAGTTCCCGGGACATGGCTGTAGACGGTCTCGAGCAGTACTTC. This encodes CASSSRDMAVDGLEQYF.

J is TRBJ1-4 and V is TRBV7-9; D gene uncertain. Trimming took 8 bases from V and 4 from J, leaving 11 bases between them. The length of the CDR3 is 13 residues. Germline V CDR1 and CDR2: SEHNR, FQNEAQ (reference sequence). The CDR3 region has the DNA TGTGCCAGCCGACCTTGGGGTAATGAAAAACTGTTTTTT. Translating gives CASRPWGNEKLFF.

The gene calls are TRBV7-9 and TRBJ2-2; TRBD2 is a possible D gene (6 bases). CDR3 length: 16 amino acids. Germline V gene lookup returns CDR1 SEHNR and CDR2 FQNEAQ (reference sequence). V shed 1 base and J shed 5 bases, with 14 bases lying between them. The CDR3 spells CASSLGPVAETGELFF. The CDR3, as DNA: TGTGCCAGCAGCTTAGGACCCGTAGCGGAGACCGGGGAGCTGTTTTTT.

V is TRBV19 and J is TRBJ2-7; tentative D call: TRBD2 (6 bases). Per germline, CDR1 LNHDA and CDR2 SQIVND (reference sequence). This CDR3 contains 15 residues. V lost 4 bases and J 6 bases, leaving 19 bases between the germline ends. The CDR3 nucleotides read TGTGCCAGTAGTACCCAGGCCGGGACTCACCTCGAGCAGTACTTC. This translates into CASSTQAGTHLEQYF.